The 10 T cell receptor beta chains given below trace back to one sample, sequenced in a study of cytomegalovirus exposure and HLA in healthy donors. 60 Vbeta and 13 Jbeta primers were used in PCR. Repertoires were generated with immunoSEQ multiplex PCR, while TCRdb's copy carries only in-frame clones and drops some. The specimen's table records around 120,000 clones. Sequencing was performed on PBMCs. Every receptor here comes from a man aged 50-59 years in good health and CMV-seronegative.

The rearrangement joins TRBV11-2 to TRBJ1-1; 7 positions agree with TRBD1. Germline V gene lookup returns CDR1 SGHAT and CDR2 FQNNGV. Germline trimming cut 4 bases from V and 4 bases from J; bases unmatched to any gene: 6. There are 14 residues in the CDR3. The CDR3 sequence is CASSYTGDPTEAFF. For the CDR3, the DNA is TGTGCCAGCAGCTACACAGGGGATCCCACTGAAGCTTTCTTT. Full variable domain (remainder filled in from reference TRBV11-2 and TRBJ1-1): EAGVAQSPRYKIIEKRQSVAFWCNPISGHATLYWYQQILGQGPKLLIQFQNNGVVDDSQLPKDRFSAERLKGVDSTLKIQPAKLEDSAVYLCASSYTGDPTEAFFGQGTRLTVV.

The chain has TRBV19 and TRBJ2-7, with 10 nucleotides matching TRBD2. The V and J ends lost 3 bases and 1 base, in that order; junction bases with no gene match: 3. The germline V gene has CDR1 LNHDA and CDR2 SQIVND (reference sequence). This CDR3 region has 15 residues. For the CDR3, the DNA is TGTGCCAGTAGTATGTCGACTAGCGGGTCCTACGAGCAGTACTTC. It yields the protein CASSMSTSGSYEQYF.

The genes are TRBV6-5 and TRBJ2-7; 9 bases align to TRBD2. The trim removed 10 bases at V and 5 bases at J, leaving 15 bases unmatched. This CDR3 is built from 15 residues. Per the germline V gene, CDR1 is MNHEY and CDR2 is SVGAGI. The CDR3 sequence: CATRRPSGTEHEQYF. The CDR3 region has the DNA TGTGCCACCCGGAGGCCTAGCGGGACTGAACACGAGCAGTACTTC.

CDR3 amino acids: CASSQPGQGHYNSPLHF. Here the CDR3 DNA reads TGTGCCAGCTCACAACCGGGACAGGGGCACTATAATTCACCCCTCCACTTT. This chain connects TRBV18 to TRBJ1-6, with TRBD1 matching 10 bases. The CDR3 covers 17 residues. The germline V gene has CDR1 KGHSH and CDR2 LQKENI. The V and J ends lost 4 bases and 3 bases, in that order; junction bases with no gene match: 6. Using reference TRBV18 and TRBJ1-6 for the parts outside the CDR3, the full variable domain is NAGVMQNPRHLVRRRGQEARLRCSPMKGHSHVYWYRQLPEEGLKFMVYLQKENIIDESGMPKERFSAEFPKEGPSILRIQQVVRGDSAAYFCASSQPGQGHYNSPLHFGNGTRLTVT.

This chain connects TRBV20-1 to TRBJ2-7, with D perhaps matching TRBD2 (6 bases). The CDR3 has 11 amino acids. CDR1 and CDR2 (germline): DFQATT, SNEGSKA (reference sequence). Deletions cut 3 bases from V and 5 bases from J, with 8 bases between. CDR3 coding DNA: TGCAGTGCTAGCGGGGGAAACGAGCAGTACTTC. It translates to CSASGGNEQYF.

The CDR3 reads CASSEFQLRGGELFF. The CDR3 DNA sequence: TGTGCCAGCAGTGAATTTCAACTCCGGGGCGGGGAGCTGTTTTTT. The chain couples TRBV6-1 to TRBJ2-2; D might be TRBD2 (5 bases). This CDR3 comprises 15 residues. V was shortened by 2 bases and J by 7 bases, with 14 bases between the two germline ends. Germline V lookup: CDR1 MNHNS, CDR2 SASEGT.

This rearrangement joins TRBV15 to TRBJ1-4, with D possibly TRBD1 on 6 matching bases. Germline V gene lookup returns CDR1 LNHNV and CDR2 YYDKDF (reference sequence). The CDR3 runs to 17 residues. V was cut by 4 bases and J by 1 base, with 16 bases left in between. The CDR3 nucleotides are TGTGCCACCAGCAAGGACAGCGTTTTCATAACTAATGAAAAACTGTTTTTT. As protein: CATSKDSVFITNEKLFF.

The chain employs TRBV2 and TRBJ1-1, with D possibly being TRBD1 (5 bases). Trimming shortened V by 1 base and J by 5 bases, and 17 bases separated the two germline ends. CDR3 length: 16 amino acids. The germline CDR1 and CDR2 sequences are SNHLY and FYNNEI. The CDR3 loop is CASSEGRLGRGTEAFF. The CDR3 bases are TGTGCCAGCAGTGAAGGACGCTTAGGGAGGGGTACTGAAGCTTTCTTT.

The V and J genes are TRBV11-3 and TRBJ1-2, with D hard to call. There are 17 residues in the CDR3. Germline CDR1 and CDR2: SGHNT and YENEEA. V was shortened by 7 bases and J by 0 bases, with 21 bases between the two germline ends. In DNA form, the CDR3 reads TGTGCCAGCAACTCGCCGACGGAGGAAATAGCTAACTATGGCTACACCTTC. Residues: CASNSPTEEIANYGYTF.

The V gene is TRBV18, the J gene TRBJ1-4; no definite D call. This CDR3 has 17 amino acids. Germline V CDR1 and CDR2: KGHSH, LQKENI. V lost 5 bases, J lost 5 bases, and 21 bases lay in between. The CDR3 DNA is TGTGCCAGCTCATCCGGGTCACGCCGAACCTCCAATGAAAAACTGTTTTTT. Translated, it gives CASSSGSRRTSNEKLFF.